The rows below give T cell receptor beta chains drawn from one sample of a study of blood T cell repertoires in COVID-19. Repertoires were generated with immunoSEQ multiplex PCR, while TCRdb's copy carries only in-frame clones and drops some. The table includes just under 65,000 clones, 75% to 80% detected once. Sequenced input: peripheral blood. These receptor sequences come from an elderly woman with acute or convalescent COVID-19. Each CDR3 is given with its conserved first and last residue. A D gene is named only where the DNA matches it firmly. The size of a clone is reported for some rows only, either as once, few or many, or as a class for expanded clones.

>TRBV27|TRBD1|few|TRBJ1-2
CASSLRTGGEGGYTF
TGTGCCAGCAGTTTACGGACAGGGGGCGAGGGTGGCTACACCTTC
>TRBV5-1|NA|NA|TRBJ1-2
CASSLVQGYGYTF
TGCGCCAGCAGCTTGGTACAGGGCTATGGCTACACCTTC
>TRBV11-1|NA|few|TRBJ2-7
CASSEGGGSYEQYF
TGTGCCAGCAGCGAGGGGGGAGGGTCCTACGAGCAGTACTTC
>TRBV2|TRBD1|NA|TRBJ1-5
CASGRQGTDQPQHF
TGTGCCAGCGGGAGACAGGGTACGGATCAGCCCCAGCATTTT
>TRBV7-6|NA|NA|TRBJ1-5
CASSWGGSNSNQPQHF
TGTGCCAGCAGCTGGGGGGGCAGCAATAGCAATCAGCCCCAGCATTTT
>TRBV28|NA|NA|TRBJ2-7
CASSLEWERKQYF
TGTGCCAGCAGCCTAGAGTGGGAGCGTAAGCAGTACTTC
>TRBV5-4|TRBD1|medium-sized|TRBJ1-2
CASRPGQNANYGYTF
TGTGCCAGCAGACCGGGACAGAACGCTAACTATGGCTACACCTTC
>TRBV5-1|TRBD1|NA|TRBJ1-1
CASSLYGTVRTEAFF
TGCGCCAGCAGCTTGTATGGGACAGTCCGCACTGAAGCTTTCTTT
>TRBV12-3/TRBV12-4|TRBD1|NA|TRBJ1-2
CASSLGQGFGYTF
TGTGCCAGCAGTTTGGGACAGGGTTTCGGCTACACCTTC
>TRBV19|NA|NA|TRBJ1-2
CASSTSGLLANYGYTF
TGTGCCAGTAGCACATCGGGACTTCTGGCTAACTATGGCTACACCTTC
>TRBV19|TRBD1|NA|TRBJ1-1
CASSIWRTGGTEAFF
TGTGCCAGTAGTATTTGGCGGACAGGAGGTACTGAAGCTTTCTTT
>TRBV9|TRBD2|once|TRBJ2-3
CASSPPGLAGASYDTQYF
TGTGCCAGCAGCCCCCCCGGACTAGCGGGAGCCTCATACGATACGCAGTATTTT
>TRBV7-9|TRBD2|NA|TRBJ2-1
CASSSPPWASGDEQFF
TGTGCCAGCAGCTCGCCCCCGTGGGCTAGCGGCGACGAGCAGTTCTTC
>TRBV7-8|NA|NA|TRBJ1-1
CASSLERNTEAFF
TGTGCCAGCAGCCTCGAGCGAAACACTGAAGCTTTCTTT
>TRBV7-9|NA|NA|TRBJ2-5
CASSSGETQYF
TGTGCCAGCAGCTCGGGGGAGACCCAGTACTTC
>TRBV7-3|TRBD1|NA|TRBJ1-2
CASSTGWAGGDKTF
TGTGCCAGCAGCACCGGTTGGGCAGGGGGCGACAAGACCTTC
>TRBV4-1|NA|NA|TRBJ2-3
CASSQGRLRDRGRGDTQYF
TGCGCCAGCAGCCAAGGTAGGCTAAGAGACCGCGGCCGGGGAGATACGCAGTATTTT
>TRBV19|NA|few|TRBJ1-1
CASSIAGESTEAFF
TGTGCCAGTAGTATAGCCGGGGAGAGCACTGAAGCTTTCTTT
>TRBV28|NA|NA|TRBJ2-1
CATLRGRVSYNEQFF
TGTGCCACCCTCCGTGGGAGAGTCTCCTACAATGAGCAGTTCTTC
>TRBV5-6|NA|NA|TRBJ1-1
CASSLPHPGSEAFF
TGTGCCAGCAGCTTGCCCCATCCAGGTTCTGAAGCTTTCTTT
>TRBV5-1|NA|few|TRBJ1-1
CASKREMNTEAFF
TGCGCCAGCAAGCGGGAGATGAACACTGAAGCTTTCTTT
>TRBV7-2|TRBD1|NA|TRBJ1-4
CASSLVQGAWEKLFF
TGTGCCAGCAGCTTAGTTCAGGGGGCTTGGGAAAAACTGTTTTTT
>TRBV12-3/TRBV12-4|TRBD1|NA|TRBJ1-3
CASRQGAGNTIYF
TGTGCCAGCAGACAGGGGGCAGGAAACACCATATATTTT
>TRBV28|TRBD2|once|TRBJ2-2
CASSPFRSSGRANTGELFF
TGTGCCAGCAGTCCCTTTCGGTCTAGCGGGAGGGCCAACACCGGGGAGCTGTTTTTT
>TRBV5-1|TRBD1|NA|TRBJ1-6
CASSLTGTGNNSPLHF
TGCGCCAGCAGCCTGACCGGGACAGGGAATAATTCACCCCTCCACTTT
>TRBV5-1|TRBD2|once|TRBJ2-3
CASSLAGGGYDTQYF
TGCGCCAGCAGCTTGGCGGGGGGAGGATACGATACGCAGTATTTT
>TRBV18|NA|once|TRBJ2-2
CASSPGPGLESNTGELFF
TGTGCCAGCTCACCGGGTCCGGGACTGGAATCAAACACCGGGGAGCTGTTTTTT
>TRBV13|NA|NA|TRBJ1-4
CASSSRGTSEKLFF
TGTGCCAGCAGCTCCAGGGGTACGAGTGAAAAACTGTTTTTT
>TRBV5-1|NA|few|TRBJ2-7
CASSNRDSASYEQYF
TGCGCCAGCAGCAACCGGGACTCGGCCTCCTACGAGCAGTACTTC
>TRBV12-3/TRBV12-4|NA|NA|TRBJ1-5
CASSLGRNQPQHF
TGTGCCAGCAGTTTGGGGCGCAATCAGCCCCAGCATTTT
>TRBV9|TRBD1|once|TRBJ1-6
CASSPWDRGGSPLHF
TGTGCCAGCAGCCCCTGGGACAGGGGAGGTTCACCCCTCCACTTT
>TRBV20-1|NA|NA|TRBJ2-1
CSASVRGDEQFF
TGCAGTGCTAGTGTCCGCGGCGATGAGCAGTTCTTC
>TRBV2|TRBD1|NA|TRBJ1-1
CASRTGGLTEAFF
TGTGCCAGCAGGACAGGGGGCCTCACTGAAGCTTTCTTT
>TRBV14|NA|NA|TRBJ2-5
CASSRLRGQTETQYF
TGTGCCAGCAGCCGCCTTAGAGGCCAGACGGAGACCCAGTACTTC
>TRBV2|NA|NA|TRBJ2-1
CASRSDWGGKQFF
TGTGCCAGCAGGTCGGACTGGGGCGGGAAGCAGTTCTTC
>TRBV11-3|TRBD2|once|TRBJ2-1
CASSFGSGSLNEQFF
TGTGCCAGCAGCTTCGGTAGCGGGAGTTTAAATGAGCAGTTCTTC
>TRBV5-1|NA|NA|TRBJ1-2
CASSLEPRVGYTF
TGCGCCAGCAGCTTGGAACCGCGGGTTGGCTACACCTTC
>TRBV19|NA|NA|TRBJ2-7
CASSMSDWRVPYEQYF
TGTGCCAGTAGTATGAGCGACTGGCGGGTCCCCTACGAGCAGTACTTC
>TRBV6-1|NA|NA|TRBJ2-2
CASSESVFTGELFF
TGTGCCAGCAGTGAGTCGGTCTTCACCGGGGAGCTGTTTTTT
>TRBV24-1|NA|NA|TRBJ2-2
CATSAHLTAGELFF
TGTGCCACCAGTGCCCACCTGACAGCCGGGGAGCTGTTTTTT
>TRBV2|TRBD2|NA|TRBJ2-2
CASRLGGLGNGELFF
TGTGCCAGCAGACTCGGGGGACTAGGGAACGGGGAGCTGTTTTTT
>TRBV5-5|TRBD1|NA|TRBJ1-1
CASSSGTGKAFF
TGTGCCAGCAGCTCCGGGACAGGGAAGGCTTTCTTT
>TRBV6-5|TRBD1|NA|TRBJ1-1
CASSPGTGRYTEAFF
TGTGCCAGCAGCCCCGGGACAGGGCGATATACTGAAGCTTTCTTT
>TRBV15|NA|NA|TRBJ2-1
CATSSFTGSNEQFF
TGTGCCACCAGCAGCTTTACCGGGAGCAATGAGCAGTTCTTC
>TRBV30|TRBD2|many|TRBJ2-1
CAWIGGRAGVNYNEQFF
TGTGCCTGGATCGGCGGGAGGGCCGGTGTCAACTACAATGAGCAGTTCTTC
>TRBV28|NA|NA|TRBJ2-7
CASSLSAGTREQYF
TGTGCCAGCAGTTTATCGGCAGGGACTCGCGAGCAGTACTTC
>TRBV7-8|NA|NA|TRBJ2-1
CASSSLQGNEQFF
TGTGCCAGCAGCTCACTTCAGGGTAATGAGCAGTTCTTC
>TRBV6-5|NA|NA|TRBJ1-2
CASSYAGQFNYGYTF
TGTGCCAGCAGTTACGCTGGACAGTTTAACTATGGCTACACCTTC
>TRBV28|NA|NA|TRBJ1-2
CASSRYGYTF
TGTGCCAGCAGCAGATATGGCTACACCTTC